The TCR beta chain under discussion was sequenced for a study of response to subunit inactivated influenza vaccine. Study outcomes and limitations: Researchers suggested that each seasonal influenza vaccination recruits few new T cells.

Concerning this clonotype itself: Its antigen is currently unknown.

This CDR3 comprises 17 residues. The junction had 6 bases not matched to a gene; V was cut back by 2 bases and J by 2 bases. TCRdb re-derived calls from the RT-PCR reads in MiXCR, one entry per CDR3 protein. The data show around 530,000 distinct CDR3 sequences, about 17% seen once. The chain is built from TRBV12-3 or TRBV12-4 and TRBJ1-2; 12 nucleotides match TRBD1. This sample comprised CD4+ T cells sorted from PBMCs, obtained 23 months after vaccination. The TCR comes from a man aged 50-75 years who received an inactivated influenza vaccine. The CDR3 protein is CASSLPGQGAPNYGYTF. Here the CDR3 DNA reads TGTGCCAGCAGTTTACCGGGACAGGGGGCCCCCAACTATGGCTACACCTTC.